Each of the 13 T cell receptor beta chains below was sequenced from the same sample in a study of PD-1 blockade in classical Hodgkin lymphoma. Time point in this sample: cycle 4 day 1 (C4D1), after about 6 weeks of nivolumab. All trial patients relapsed after autologous stem cell transplantation. Here immunoSEQ multiplex PCR was the method, and the copy in TCRdb shows in-frame clones only, minus some. The sample contains tens of thousands of clones, approximately 80% of which appear only once. The source was peripheral blood mononuclear cells (PBMCs), collected before the fourth cycle of nivolumab. The receptors derive from a human donor with classical Hodgkin lymphoma.

The genes are TRBV6-1 and TRBJ2-7; maybe TRBD1 (7 bases). Germline assignment: CDR1 MNHNS and CDR2 SASEGT. V lost 4 bases, J lost 6 bases, and 19 bases lay in between. The CDR3 totals 15 residues. The CDR3 DNA follows: TGTGCCAGCAGTGGGGAGGAGGGGGCCGGGCTCGAGCAGTACTTC. It yields the protein CASSGEEGAGLEQYF.

The genes are TRBV6-1 and TRBJ1-4; 7 positions agree with TRBD1. Germline V lookup: CDR1 MNHNS, CDR2 SASEGT. The CDR3 is made up of 14 amino acids. The V and J ends lost 5 bases and 3 bases, in that order; junction bases with no gene match: 3. The CDR3 sequence is CASSRQGANEKLFF. CDR3 DNA: TGTGCCAGCAGTAGACAGGGCGCTAATGAAAAACTGTTTTTT.

The genes are TRBV19 and TRBJ2-2, with D perhaps assigned TRBD1 or TRBD2 (5 bases each). Germline V gives CDR1 LNHDA, CDR2 SQIVND (reference sequence). The CDR3 consists of 15 residues. V was cut by 6 bases and J by 1 base, with 12 bases left in between. The CDR3 nucleotides are TGTGCCAGTAGCACGGGACGGATGAACACCGGGGAGCTGTTTTTT. Protein: CASSTGRMNTGELFF.

This clone was detected once. CDR3 in amino acids: CASSITGTGVEQYF. CDR3 coding DNA: TGTGCCAGCAGCATAACCGGGACAGGGGTCGAGCAGTACTTC. The rearrangement uses TRBV9 and TRBJ2-7; 10 bases are a match to TRBD1. V shed 4 bases, J shed 6 bases, and the junction held 7 bases outside the gene matches. Germline CDR1 is SGDLS and CDR2 is YYNGEE. The CDR3 is 14 amino acids.

This chain joins TRBV2 and TRBJ2-5, with TRBD2 matching 14 bases. The CDR3 totals 15 residues. V gave up 7 bases and J gave up 5 bases; unmatched junction bases: 6. CDR1 is SNHLY, CDR2 FYNNEI, per germline. DNA of the CDR3: TGTGCCAGCAAGGGACTAGCGGGGGCCCGGGAGACCCAGTACTTC. It encodes CASKGLAGARETQYF.

This chain uses TRBV7-3 with TRBJ2-7; 10 bases line up with TRBD2. Losses at the gene ends were 5 bases for V and 3 bases for J; bases not matched to a gene: 7. The germline gives CDR1 SGHTA, CDR2 FQGTGA. The CDR3 spans 15 residues. CDR3 in DNA: TGTGCCAGCAGCGAGACTAGCGGGCCGTACTACGAGCAGTACTTC. Translation gives CASSETSGPYYEQYF. The whole variable domain, filled in from reference TRBV7-3 and TRBJ2-7, reads GAGVSQTPSNKVTEKGKYVELRCDPISGHTALYWYRQSLGQGPEFLIYFQGTGAADDSGLPNDRFFAVRPEGSVSTLKIQRTERGDSAVYLCASSETSGPYYEQYFGPGTRLTVT.

This chain uses TRBV28 with TRBJ2-5; 8 nucleotides agree with TRBD1. CDR1 and CDR2 from the germline V gene are MDHEN and SYDVKM. The CDR3 has 15 amino acids. Trimming removed 5 bases from V and 2 bases from J; junction bases left unmatched: 7. DNA for the CDR3: TGTGCCAGCAGTGAAAGACAGGGGCGACAAGAGACCCAGTACTTC. As protein: CASSERQGRQETQYF.

This clone showed up just a few times. The chain combines TRBV25-1 with TRBJ2-7; 8 positions agree with TRBD1. The CDR3 totals 14 residues. V was clipped by 5 bases and J by 1 base; unmatched bases: 4. The germline gives CDR1 MGHDK, CDR2 SYGVNS. The CDR3 DNA reads as TGTGCCAGCAGTAGGACAGGGCTATCCTACGAGCAGTACTTC. Its protein product is CASSRTGLSYEQYF.

The rearrangement uses TRBV5-5 and TRBJ1-2; tentative D call: TRBD1 (5 bases). With 0 bases removed from V and 2 bases from J, the gap between germline ends came to 11 bases. CDR1 and CDR2 from the germline V gene are SGHKS and YYEKEE (reference sequence). CDR3 length equals 15 residues. CDR3 coding DNA: TGTGCCAGCAGCTTGGGGGACGGGCAGAACTATGGCTACACCTTC. Its protein product is CASSLGDGQNYGYTF. The full variable domain, in which reference TRBV5-5 and TRBJ1-2 provide the parts outside the CDR3, is DAGVTQSPTHLIKTRGQQVTLRCSPISGHKSVSWYQQVLGQGPQFIFQYYEKEERGRGNFPDRFSARQFPNYSSELNVNALLLGDSALYLCASSLGDGQNYGYTFGSGTRLTVV.

The genes are TRBV18 and TRBJ1-6, with D possibly being TRBD1 (6 bases). V lost 2 bases and J lost 10, with 15 bases in between. Germline lookup yields CDR1 KGHSH and CDR2 LQKENI. This CDR3 region has 15 residues. The CDR3 coding sequence is TGTGCCAGCTCACCAAGGAACACAGGGAACTCACCCCTCCACTTT. Translating gives CASSPRNTGNSPLHF. The whole variable domain, filled in from reference TRBV18 and TRBJ1-6, reads NAGVMQNPRHLVRRRGQEARLRCSPMKGHSHVYWYRQLPEEGLKFMVYLQKENIIDESGMPKERFSAEFPKEGPSILRIQQVVRGDSAAYFCASSPRNTGNSPLHFGNGTRLTVT.

The chain joins TRBV27 to TRBJ1-1; D gene ambiguous. V was clipped by 6 bases and J by 6 bases, with 17 bases between them. Germline values: CDR1 MNHEY, CDR2 SMNVEV (reference sequence). This CDR3 region has 14 residues. The DNA for the CDR3 is TGTGCCAGCAGGCACGGGTCGGTTGTGGCTGAAGCTTTCTTT. Its translation: CASRHGSVVAEAFF.

This CDR3 is CASRSDRPDEAFF. The CDR3 bases are TGTGCCAGCAGATCCGACAGGCCCGATGAAGCTTTCTTT. This chain links TRBV6-6 with TRBJ1-1; D perhaps matches TRBD1 (6 bases). V lost 6 bases and J 7 bases, leaving 15 bases between the germline ends. The CDR3 is made up of 13 amino acids. Germline CDR1 and CDR2: MNHNY and SVGAGI (reference sequence).

The gene calls are TRBV6-6 and TRBJ2-3; possibly TRBD2 for D (6 bases). There are 14 residues in the CDR3. CDR1 is MNHNY, CDR2 SVGAGI, per germline (reference sequence). Trimming removed 5 bases at V and 4 bases at J, with 13 bases between. CDR3 DNA sequence: TGTGCCAGCAGTGCCAGCGGGTACTCAGATACGCAGTATTTT. This encodes CASSASGYSDTQYF.